The sequence of this T cell receptor (beta chain) was determined in a study of cytomegalovirus exposure and HLA in healthy donors. Researchers ran the PCR with 60 Vbeta and 13 Jbeta primers. The authors' processing: Unique TCR beta chains totaled some 81 million in a later count, with about 11 million of them shared. Measured with immunoSEQ multiplex PCR; TCRdb has only the in-frame clones, and not every one. That table supplies the V and J calls and clone size; D and trimming were determined from the DNA. The sample records over 150,000 clones, approximately 67% being singletons. The TCR sequence derives from a woman younger than 35 in good health and CMV-seropositive. The sample taken for sequencing was PBMCs.

CDR3 residues: CASSLGSYNEQFF. The CDR3 DNA follows: TGCGCCAGCAGCCTCGGGTCTTACAATGAGCAGTTCTTC. The chain couples TRBV4-3 to TRBJ2-1, with D uncertain. The CDR3 consists of 13 residues. CDR1 is LGHNA, CDR2 YSLEER, per germline. With 4 bases removed from V and 4 bases from J, the gap between germline ends came to 8 bases.